A selection of T cell receptor beta chains follows, all from one sample in a study of response to subunit inactivated influenza vaccine. TCRdb re-derived calls from the RT-PCR reads in MiXCR, one entry per CDR3 protein. The data show about 800,000 distinct CDR3 sequences, 20% to 25% seen once. The specimen was PBMCs from blood, collected more than 4 days after vaccination. Receptor source: a man aged 45-65 years who received an inactivated influenza vaccine. The CDR3 runs from the conserved cysteine through the conserved F or W. Fields, in order: CDR3 length, V gene, clone size, D gene, J gene, CDR3 DNA, CDR3 protein. The D gene is left open where the match is weak. Rows may omit the clone size; those that give it use once, few, many or a size class.

CDR3 length: 14; V gene: TRBV10-2; clone size: few; D gene: -; J gene: TRBJ2-7; CDR3 DNA: TGCGCCAGCAAGGTGGCGGCGGCTTCCTACGAGCAGTACTTC; CDR3 protein: CASKVAAASYEQYF
CDR3 length: 13; V gene: TRBV27; clone size: -; D gene: -; J gene: TRBJ1-2; CDR3 DNA: TGTGCCAGCAGTACCCAGGGCAGCTATGGCTACACCTTC; CDR3 protein: CASSTQGSYGYTF
CDR3 length: 13; V gene: TRBV7-6; clone size: few; D gene: -; J gene: TRBJ1-1; CDR3 DNA: TGTGCCAGCAGCTTCAACTTGAACACTGAAGCTTTCTTT; CDR3 protein: CASSFNLNTEAFF
CDR3 length: 15; V gene: TRBV20-1; clone size: -; D gene: -; J gene: TRBJ2-7; CDR3 DNA: TGCAGTGCTAGAGATCAGGGGGGGGCCACCTACGAGCAGTACTTC; CDR3 protein: CSARDQGGATYEQYF
CDR3 length: 15; V gene: TRBV12-3/TRBV12-4; clone size: many; D gene: TRBD1; J gene: TRBJ2-2; CDR3 DNA: TGTGCCAGCACCCGGACAGGGGCGGTCACCGGGGAGCTGTTTTTT; CDR3 protein: CASTRTGAVTGELFF
CDR3 length: 13; V gene: TRBV21-1; clone size: few; D gene: -; J gene: TRBJ2-7; CDR3 DNA: TGTGCCAGCAGCAAGGGACAGGGGTGCGAGCAGTACTTC; CDR3 protein: CASSKGQGCEQYF
CDR3 length: 16; V gene: TRBV5-1; clone size: -; D gene: -; J gene: TRBJ2-2; CDR3 DNA: TGCGCCAGCAGCTTGAATGGGGAACCCGGCACCGGGGAGCTGTTTTTT; CDR3 protein: CASSLNGEPGTGELFF
CDR3 length: 14; V gene: TRBV29-1; clone size: few; D gene: TRBD1; J gene: TRBJ2-4; CDR3 DNA: TGCAGCGCTGTCCGGGGACAGGGGGTAGGCATTCAGTACTTC; CDR3 protein: CSAVRGQGVGIQYF
CDR3 length: 13; V gene: TRBV6-1; clone size: many; D gene: -; J gene: TRBJ2-7; CDR3 DNA: TGTGCCAGCAGCCGCGGACCTATCTACGAGCAGTACTTC; CDR3 protein: CASSRGPIYEQYF
CDR3 length: 13; V gene: TRBV20-1; clone size: few; D gene: -; J gene: TRBJ1-2; CDR3 DNA: TGCAGTGCCCGGGGAGGGGGATTTAGAGGCTACACCTTC; CDR3 protein: CSARGGGFRGYTF
CDR3 length: 14; V gene: TRBV7-2; clone size: few; D gene: TRBD1; J gene: TRBJ2-5; CDR3 DNA: TGTGCCAGCAGCTTAGGAGACAGGGCTAGGACCCAGTACTTC; CDR3 protein: CASSLGDRARTQYF
CDR3 length: 14; V gene: TRBV6-1; clone size: -; D gene: TRBD2; J gene: TRBJ2-3; CDR3 DNA: TGTGCCAGCGGGACTAGCGGTAATACAGATACGCAGTATTTT; CDR3 protein: CASGTSGNTDTQYF
CDR3 length: 15; V gene: TRBV25-1; clone size: -; D gene: -; J gene: TRBJ1-1; CDR3 DNA: TGTGCCAGCAGTGAATTGGGGGAGGTAAACACTGAAGCTTTCTTT; CDR3 protein: CASSELGEVNTEAFF
CDR3 length: 13; V gene: TRBV29-1; clone size: -; D gene: -; J gene: TRBJ2-7; CDR3 DNA: TGCAGCGTTCTGGGGGGACTGGGCCTCGAGCAGTACTTC; CDR3 protein: CSVLGGLGLEQYF
CDR3 length: 14; V gene: TRBV7-2; clone size: few; D gene: -; J gene: TRBJ1-2; CDR3 DNA: TGTGCCAGCAGAACGACAGAACTCGGCTATGGCTACACCTTC; CDR3 protein: CASRTTELGYGYTF
CDR3 length: 15; V gene: TRBV25-1; clone size: -; D gene: -; J gene: TRBJ2-7; CDR3 DNA: TGTGCCAGCACTCTATCCGGTACGGGTAGTAACGAGCAGTACTTC; CDR3 protein: CASTLSGTGSNEQYF
CDR3 length: 11; V gene: TRBV6-5; clone size: -; D gene: -; J gene: TRBJ2-7; CDR3 DNA: TGTGCCAGCAGTCAGACAGGCGAGCAGTACTTC; CDR3 protein: CASSQTGEQYF
CDR3 length: 15; V gene: TRBV6-5; clone size: few; D gene: TRBD2; J gene: TRBJ2-5; CDR3 DNA: TGTGCCAGCAGTTACAGTGGGGAGGGACAAGAGACCCAGTACTTC; CDR3 protein: CASSYSGEGQETQYF
CDR3 length: 16; V gene: TRBV4-3; clone size: few; D gene: TRBD2; J gene: TRBJ2-1; CDR3 DNA: TGCGCCAGCAGCCAAGGTTTACTAGCGGGGGGGAATGAGCAGTTCTTC; CDR3 protein: CASSQGLLAGGNEQFF
CDR3 length: 16; V gene: TRBV18; clone size: -; D gene: TRBD2; J gene: TRBJ2-3; CDR3 DNA: TGTGCCAGCTCACCGAGGGGACTAGCGGGGGCTAATACGCAGTATTTT; CDR3 protein: CASSPRGLAGANTQYF
CDR3 length: 15; V gene: TRBV20-1; clone size: few; D gene: TRBD1; J gene: TRBJ1-6; CDR3 DNA: TGCAGTGCTAGTTTTCCCGGGACAGATAATTCACCCCTCCACTTT; CDR3 protein: CSASFPGTDNSPLHF
CDR3 length: 12; V gene: TRBV29-1; clone size: few; D gene: -; J gene: TRBJ1-1; CDR3 DNA: TGCAGCGCTGGACGGATGAACACTGAAGCTTTCTTT; CDR3 protein: CSAGRMNTEAFF
CDR3 length: 14; V gene: TRBV12-3/TRBV12-4; clone size: -; D gene: -; J gene: TRBJ2-7; CDR3 DNA: TGTGCCAGCAGCCCTTTTGGGGGCCCGTTCGAGCAGTACTTC; CDR3 protein: CASSPFGGPFEQYF
CDR3 length: 14; V gene: TRBV20-1; clone size: -; D gene: TRBD1; J gene: TRBJ1-2; CDR3 DNA: TGCAGTGCTATAACAGGGGGCGTCTCCTATGGCTACACCTTC; CDR3 protein: CSAITGGVSYGYTF
CDR3 length: 13; V gene: TRBV2; clone size: -; D gene: -; J gene: TRBJ1-5; CDR3 DNA: TGTGCCAGCTCGGTCCACGGCAATCAGCCCCAGCATTTT; CDR3 protein: CASSVHGNQPQHF
CDR3 length: 15; V gene: TRBV3-1; clone size: -; D gene: TRBD2; J gene: TRBJ2-1; CDR3 DNA: TGTGCCAGCAGCCAAGATTTGGCGGGGAGGGATGAGCAGTTCTTC; CDR3 protein: CASSQDLAGRDEQFF
CDR3 length: 16; V gene: TRBV28; clone size: few; D gene: -; J gene: TRBJ1-1; CDR3 DNA: TGTGCCAGCAGTTTATCGGGCGGGATTATGAACACTGAAGCTTTCTTT; CDR3 protein: CASSLSGGIMNTEAFF
CDR3 length: 16; V gene: TRBV4-2; clone size: few; D gene: -; J gene: TRBJ2-1; CDR3 DNA: TGTGCCAGCAGCCAAGGGGGCGGGACAGTTTACAATGAGCAGTTCTTC; CDR3 protein: CASSQGGGTVYNEQFF
CDR3 length: 15; V gene: TRBV2; clone size: -; D gene: TRBD1; J gene: TRBJ2-1; CDR3 DNA: TGTGCCAGCAGTCCCCAGGGGGCTGTCTACAATGAGCAGTTCTTC; CDR3 protein: CASSPQGAVYNEQFF
CDR3 length: 16; V gene: TRBV7-2; clone size: few; D gene: TRBD2; J gene: TRBJ2-5; CDR3 DNA: TGTGCCAGCAGCTTGGGACTAGCGGGATTCCAAGAGACCCAGTACTTC; CDR3 protein: CASSLGLAGFQETQYF
CDR3 length: 18; V gene: TRBV28; clone size: -; D gene: TRBD2; J gene: TRBJ2-3; CDR3 DNA: TGTGCCAGCAGTTCCCCGATGACTAGCGGGGAAGACACAGATACGCAGTATTTT; CDR3 protein: CASSSPMTSGEDTDTQYF
CDR3 length: 15; V gene: TRBV28; clone size: -; D gene: TRBD2; J gene: TRBJ2-1; CDR3 DNA: TGTGCCAGCAGTCCACAACTAGCGGGGGCCAATGAGCAGTTCTTC; CDR3 protein: CASSPQLAGANEQFF
CDR3 length: 14; V gene: TRBV10-3; clone size: many; D gene: TRBD2; J gene: TRBJ2-3; CDR3 DNA: TGTGCCACCAGGTTAGCGGGTCACACAGATACGCAGTATTTT; CDR3 protein: CATRLAGHTDTQYF
CDR3 length: 16; V gene: TRBV5-1; clone size: few; D gene: -; J gene: TRBJ2-3; CDR3 DNA: TGCGCCAGCAGCTTGAGAGGGGACGGAGCCCCAGATACGCAGTATTTT; CDR3 protein: CASSLRGDGAPDTQYF
CDR3 length: 12; V gene: TRBV29-1; clone size: few; D gene: -; J gene: TRBJ1-4; CDR3 DNA: TGCAGCGCTGTAACATTTAATGAAAAACTGTTTTTT; CDR3 protein: CSAVTFNEKLFF
CDR3 length: 15; V gene: TRBV5-8; clone size: -; D gene: -; J gene: TRBJ2-1; CDR3 DNA: TGTGCCAGCAGCTTGGGTACAGGGTATGGCGATGAGCAGTTCTTC; CDR3 protein: CASSLGTGYGDEQFF
CDR3 length: 14; V gene: TRBV6-5; clone size: few; D gene: -; J gene: TRBJ1-4; CDR3 DNA: TGTGCCAGCAGTTATCTTTCAGGGGATGAAAAACTGTTTTTT; CDR3 protein: CASSYLSGDEKLFF
CDR3 length: 15; V gene: TRBV7-2; clone size: few; D gene: TRBD2; J gene: TRBJ2-7; CDR3 DNA: TGTGCCAGCAGCTCGACTAGCGGGCCCGGATACGAGCAGTACTTC; CDR3 protein: CASSSTSGPGYEQYF
CDR3 length: 16; V gene: TRBV10-2; clone size: -; D gene: -; J gene: TRBJ2-3; CDR3 DNA: TGCGCCAGCCTGAAATCCGGGGGACCAAGCACAGATACGCAGTATTTT; CDR3 protein: CASLKSGGPSTDTQYF
CDR3 length: 15; V gene: TRBV24-1; clone size: few; D gene: TRBD2; J gene: TRBJ2-1; CDR3 DNA: TGTGCCACCAGTGATTTGCGGGGGGGGTACAATGAGCAGTTCTTC; CDR3 protein: CATSDLRGGYNEQFF
CDR3 length: 15; V gene: TRBV20-1; clone size: -; D gene: TRBD2; J gene: TRBJ2-7; CDR3 DNA: TGCAGTGCTAGAGGGGGAGCGGGGGGCGGCTACGAGCAGTACTTC; CDR3 protein: CSARGGAGGGYEQYF
CDR3 length: 14; V gene: TRBV3-1; clone size: few; D gene: TRBD2; J gene: TRBJ2-1; CDR3 DNA: TGTGCCAGCAGCCAACACCGGACTAGTCATGAGCAGTTCTTC; CDR3 protein: CASSQHRTSHEQFF
CDR3 length: 16; V gene: TRBV20-1; clone size: few; D gene: TRBD1; J gene: TRBJ2-3; CDR3 DNA: TGCAGTGCTGCGCCCACCACAGGGGCGACCACAGATACGCAGTATTTT; CDR3 protein: CSAAPTTGATTDTQYF
CDR3 length: 12; V gene: TRBV10-3; clone size: -; D gene: TRBD1; J gene: TRBJ2-1; CDR3 DNA: TGTGCCATCAATGACAGGGGTAATGAGCAGTTCTTC; CDR3 protein: CAINDRGNEQFF
CDR3 length: 14; V gene: TRBV6-2/TRBV6-3; clone size: -; D gene: -; J gene: TRBJ2-5; CDR3 DNA: TGTGCCAGCCGGAACGGCGGTACGTCCGAGACCCAGTACTTC; CDR3 protein: CASRNGGTSETQYF
CDR3 length: 15; V gene: TRBV5-1; clone size: few; D gene: -; J gene: TRBJ2-3; CDR3 DNA: TGCGCCAGCAGCTTGAGGAGCGTAGGAGGAGATACGCAGTATTTT; CDR3 protein: CASSLRSVGGDTQYF
CDR3 length: 16; V gene: TRBV4-3; clone size: -; D gene: -; J gene: TRBJ1-4; CDR3 DNA: TGCGCCAGCAGCCAAGATTTCCAGGGACCGAATGAAAAACTGTTTTTT; CDR3 protein: CASSQDFQGPNEKLFF
CDR3 length: 13; V gene: TRBV6-1; clone size: -; D gene: -; J gene: TRBJ2-1; CDR3 DNA: TGTGCCAGCACCAACCTACAGGGAAATGAGCAGTTCTTC; CDR3 protein: CASTNLQGNEQFF
CDR3 length: 18; V gene: TRBV14; clone size: -; D gene: -; J gene: TRBJ2-2; CDR3 DNA: TGTGCCAGCAGCCAAACAACACAGGGAACCACGAACACCGGGGAGCTGTTTTTT; CDR3 protein: CASSQTTQGTTNTGELFF
CDR3 length: 15; V gene: TRBV3-1; clone size: -; D gene: -; J gene: TRBJ1-5; CDR3 DNA: TGTGCCAGCAGCCAAGCAGGCGGTAGCAATCAGCCCCAGCATTTT; CDR3 protein: CASSQAGGSNQPQHF
CDR3 length: 17; V gene: TRBV12-3/TRBV12-4; clone size: few; D gene: TRBD2; J gene: TRBJ2-3; CDR3 DNA: TGTGCCAGCAGTTTACCCCGGCGCGGGGGGTCGCCAGATACGCAGTATTTT; CDR3 protein: CASSLPRRGGSPDTQYF
CDR3 length: 15; V gene: TRBV10-1; clone size: few; D gene: -; J gene: TRBJ2-3; CDR3 DNA: TGCGCCAGCAGTGCGGGGGCGAGGAGCACAGATACGCAGTATTTT; CDR3 protein: CASSAGARSTDTQYF
CDR3 length: 14; V gene: TRBV7-2; clone size: many; D gene: TRBD1; J gene: TRBJ1-1; CDR3 DNA: TGTGCCAGCAGCTTGACAGGGAGGAACACTGAAGCTTTCTTT; CDR3 protein: CASSLTGRNTEAFF
CDR3 length: 16; V gene: TRBV24-1; clone size: few; D gene: -; J gene: TRBJ2-3; CDR3 DNA: TGTGCCACCAGTGAGACACCAGCGAGGGCTGCAGATACGCAGTATTTT; CDR3 protein: CATSETPARAADTQYF
CDR3 length: 17; V gene: TRBV7-2; clone size: -; D gene: TRBD1; J gene: TRBJ2-6; CDR3 DNA: TGTGCCAGCAGCTTTGGACAGGGAAGGACTGGGGCCAACGTCCTGACTTTC; CDR3 protein: CASSFGQGRTGANVLTF
CDR3 length: 13; V gene: TRBV20-1; clone size: few; D gene: -; J gene: TRBJ2-1; CDR3 DNA: TGCAGTGCTCCTACTTCAGATTACAATGAGCAGTTCTTC; CDR3 protein: CSAPTSDYNEQFF
CDR3 length: 14; V gene: TRBV4-1; clone size: few; D gene: -; J gene: TRBJ2-1; CDR3 DNA: TGCGCCAGCAGCGGTCGAGGGGCCCCCAATGAGCAGTTCTTC; CDR3 protein: CASSGRGAPNEQFF
CDR3 length: 13; V gene: TRBV6-1; clone size: many; D gene: -; J gene: TRBJ1-5; CDR3 DNA: TGTGCCAGCAGGATTGACACTTATCAGCCCCAGCATTTT; CDR3 protein: CASRIDTYQPQHF
CDR3 length: 21; V gene: TRBV28; clone size: few; D gene: TRBD2; J gene: TRBJ2-3; CDR3 DNA: TGTGCCAGCAGTGGATTACCGGGACTAGCGGGAGGGCAGGAACTAACAGATACGCAGTATTTT; CDR3 protein: CASSGLPGLAGGQELTDTQYF
CDR3 length: 14; V gene: TRBV29-1; clone size: few; D gene: TRBD2; J gene: TRBJ2-1; CDR3 DNA: TGCAGCGAGCTAGCGGGAGATTCCTACAATGAGCAGTTCTTC; CDR3 protein: CSELAGDSYNEQFF